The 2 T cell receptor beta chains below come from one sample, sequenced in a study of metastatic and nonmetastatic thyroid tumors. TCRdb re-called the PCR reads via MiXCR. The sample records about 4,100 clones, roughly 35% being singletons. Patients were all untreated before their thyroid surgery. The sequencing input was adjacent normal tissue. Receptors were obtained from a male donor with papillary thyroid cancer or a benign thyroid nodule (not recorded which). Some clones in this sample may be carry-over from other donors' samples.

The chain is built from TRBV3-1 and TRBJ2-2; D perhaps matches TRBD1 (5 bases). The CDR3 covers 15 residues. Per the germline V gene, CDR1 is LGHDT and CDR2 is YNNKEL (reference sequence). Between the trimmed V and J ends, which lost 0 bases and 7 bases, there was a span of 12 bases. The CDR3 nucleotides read TGTGCCAGCAGCCAAGACCAGGGTGCGATCGGGGAGCTGTTTTTT. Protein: CASSQDQGAIGELFF.

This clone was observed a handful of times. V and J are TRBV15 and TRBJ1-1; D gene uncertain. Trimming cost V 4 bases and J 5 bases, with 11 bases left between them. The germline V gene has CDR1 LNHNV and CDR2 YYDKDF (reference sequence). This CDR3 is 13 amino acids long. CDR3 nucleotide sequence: TGTGCCACCAGCACTTCCACCCATACTGAAGCTTTCTTT. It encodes CATSTSTHTEAFF.